Below, 14 T cell receptor beta chains from the same sample are listed, as sequenced in a study of shared clonotypes between healthy human individuals. Clones were sequenced by immunoSEQ multiplex PCR, and TCRdb holds only the in-frame ones, with some missing. The sample contains some 740,000 clones, 85% to 95% of which appear only once. The naive CD8 subset, CD45RO-negative cells positively selected for CCR7, excluded terminally differentiated effector memory CD45RA+ cells. Sequencing input: naive CD8+ T cells sorted from blood. The receptor set was obtained from a man aged 25 to 40 in good health.

The chain carries TRBV5-5 and TRBJ1-3; the D gene is possibly TRBD1 (5 bases). Per the germline V gene, CDR1 is SGHKS and CDR2 is YYEKEE (reference sequence). V gave up 5 bases and J gave up 1 base, with 16 bases separating them. This CDR3 region has 16 residues. CDR3 loop: CASSGGGRDSGNTIYF. In nucleotides, the CDR3 is TGTGCCAGCAGTGGGGGAGGCCGTGATTCTGGAAACACCATATATTTT.

The chain couples TRBV7-6 to TRBJ2-7; no reliable D call. Trimming pared 1 base from V and 3 bases from J, leaving 7 bases between. CDR3 length: 13 amino acids. Germline CDR1 SGHVS, CDR2 FNYEAQ. In DNA, the CDR3 is TGTGCCAGCAGCTTAGGAACGGTCTACGAGCAGTACTTC. Protein: CASSLGTVYEQYF. Full variable domain (missing parts from reference TRBV7-6 and TRBJ2-7): GAGVSQSPRYKVTKRGQDVALRCDPISGHVSLYWYRQALGQGPEFLTYFNYEAQQDKSGLPNDRFSAERPEGSISTLTIQRTEQRDSAMYRCASSLGTVYEQYFGPGTRLTVT.

This clone was picked up one time. The gene calls are TRBV5-8 and TRBJ2-1; D not resolved. The CDR3 has 16 residues. Looked up from germline, CDR1 is SGHTS and CDR2 is YDEGEE. V was pared by 0 bases and J by 2 bases, with 12 bases between. The CDR3 loop is CASSLVGPLAYNEQFF. CDR3 sequence (DNA): TGTGCCAGCAGCTTGGTCGGACCCCTTGCCTACAATGAGCAGTTCTTC.

This chain links TRBV5-6 with TRBJ2-7; no clear D. V dropped 0 bases and J dropped 6 bases, with 16 bases sitting between them. The CDR3 spans 15 residues. Germline V CDR1 and CDR2: SGHDT, YYEEEE. CDR3 sequence (DNA): TGTGCCAGCAGCTTGGCTGCGGCGGTTCTACCCGAGCAGTACTTC. This gives the protein CASSLAAAVLPEQYF.

The rearrangement links TRBV4-1 to TRBJ1-4; tentatively, D is TRBD1 (5 bases). Germline V lookup: CDR1 MGHRA, CDR2 YSYEKL. V was clipped by 0 bases and J by 7 bases, with 12 bases between them. The CDR3 consists of 15 residues. The CDR3 reads CASSQDAGGFEKLFF. The CDR3 coding sequence is TGCGCCAGCAGCCAAGACGCCGGGGGATTTGAAAAACTGTTTTTT.

This rearrangement joins TRBV9 to TRBJ2-1; weak D call: TRBD2 (5 bases). CDR3 length: 15 amino acids. In germline, CDR1 is SGDLS, CDR2 YYNGEE. Trimming cost V 0 bases and J 2 bases, with 9 bases left between them. CDR3: CASSVALGAYNEQFF. The CDR3 nucleotides are TGTGCCAGCAGCGTAGCCCTCGGGGCCTACAATGAGCAGTTCTTC.

The chain carries TRBV9 and TRBJ2-3, with 9 nucleotides matching TRBD2. The CDR3 runs 14 residues. V shed 3 bases, J shed 3 bases, and the junction held 2 bases outside the gene matches. Germline CDR1 and CDR2: SGDLS and YYNGEE. In nucleotides, the CDR3 is TGTGCCAGCAGCGATGGACTAGCGACAGATACGCAGTATTTT. Its protein is CASSDGLATDTQYF.

The rearrangement joins TRBV13 to TRBJ2-7; perhaps TRBD2 as D (6 bases). The CDR3 runs to 15 residues. Germline V lookup: CDR1 PRHDT, CDR2 FYEKMQ (reference sequence). V lost 4 bases, J lost 0 bases, and 13 bases lay in between. CDR3 amino acids: CASSYRGTGSYEQYF. Written as DNA, the CDR3 is TGTGCCAGCAGCTACCGTGGGACTGGCTCCTACGAGCAGTACTTC.

This rearrangement joins TRBV4-3 to TRBJ2-5; D is possibly TRBD2 (6 bases). Trimming stripped 4 bases from V and 5 bases from J, with 26 bases between. Germline loops: CDR1 LGHNA, CDR2 YSLEER. The CDR3 totals 18 residues. The chain's CDR3 is CASSPRGASGGSGETQYF. The CDR3 nucleotides read TGCGCCAGCAGCCCCCGAGGGGCTAGTGGGGGGAGCGGGGAGACCCAGTACTTC.

The chain links TRBV5-6 to TRBJ2-3, with a weak D call TRBD1 (5 bases). Per the germline V gene, CDR1 is SGHDT and CDR2 is YYEEEE. Between the trimmed V and J ends, which lost 4 bases and 9 bases, there was a span of 15 bases. This CDR3 region has 13 residues. CDR3 amino acids: CASSLRQYPTQYF. CDR3 nucleotide sequence: TGTGCCAGCAGCCTCCGACAGTACCCGACGCAGTATTTT.

The gene calls are TRBV2 and TRBJ2-7; 7 bases are a match to TRBD2. This CDR3 contains 15 residues. J lost 2 bases, V lost 6 bases, and 10 bases had no gene match. The V gene's germline CDR1 is SNHLY and CDR2 FYNNEI. CDR3 DNA sequence: TGTGCCAGCAGGGGGGTACTAGCGTTGCCCTACGAGCAGTACTTC. This translates into CASRGVLALPYEQYF.

This rearrangement joins TRBV29-1 to TRBJ2-7, with 11 nucleotides matching TRBD1. The V gene end was trimmed by 2 bases and the J gene end by 2 bases; junction bases not matched to a gene: 5. The CDR3 spans 15 residues. Germline V gene data show CDR1 as SQVTM and CDR2 as ANQGSEA. Here the CDR3 reads CSVEIQGQGAYEQYF. CDR3 bases: TGCAGCGTTGAAATTCAGGGACAGGGGGCCTACGAGCAGTACTTC.

This clone was counted between two and nine times. Other DNA sequences in this specimen translate into the identical CDR3. The rearrangement uses TRBV27 and TRBJ2-7; D remains ambiguous. Trimming took off 6 bases at V and 3 bases at J, with 6 bases between the two ends. This CDR3 has 11 residues. Germline CDR1 and CDR2: MNHEY and SMNVEV (reference sequence). In DNA form, the CDR3 reads TGTGCCAGCAGAGGTGGCTACGAGCAGTACTTC. This sequence encodes CASRGGYEQYF.

The CDR3 sequence is CASSYSIGAYEQYF. In nucleotides, the CDR3 is TGTGCCAGCAGTTACTCGATCGGGGCCTACGAGCAGTACTTC. The V gene is TRBV6-5, the J gene TRBJ2-7; a possible D gene is TRBD2 (5 bases). The V gene's germline CDR1 is MNHEY and CDR2 SVGAGI. Trimming stripped 0 bases from V and 2 bases from J, with 8 bases between. This CDR3 is 14 amino acids long.